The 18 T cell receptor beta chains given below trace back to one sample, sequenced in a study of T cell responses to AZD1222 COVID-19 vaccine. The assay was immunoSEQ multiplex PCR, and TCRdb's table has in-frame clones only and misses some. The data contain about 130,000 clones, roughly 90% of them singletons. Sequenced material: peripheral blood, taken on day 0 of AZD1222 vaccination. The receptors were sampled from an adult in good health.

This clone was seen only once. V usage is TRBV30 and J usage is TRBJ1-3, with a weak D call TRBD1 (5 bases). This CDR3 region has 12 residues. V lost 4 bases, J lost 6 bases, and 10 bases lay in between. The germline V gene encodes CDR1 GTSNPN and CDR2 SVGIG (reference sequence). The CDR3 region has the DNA TGTGCCTGGAAACAGGTTGTAAACACCATATATTTT. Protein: CAWKQVVNTIYF. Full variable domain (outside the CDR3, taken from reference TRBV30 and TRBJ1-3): SQTIHQWPATLVQPVGSPLSLECTVEGTSNPNLYWYRQAAGRGLQLLFYSVGIGQISSEVPQNLSASRPQDRQFILSSKKLLLSDSGFYLCAWKQVVNTIYFGEGSWLTVV.

CDR3 DNA sequence: TGTGCCAGCAGTTTACAGGGCAGCAATCAGCCCCAGCATTTT. It translates to CASSLQGSNQPQHF. The rearrangement links TRBV2 to TRBJ1-5; tentative D call: TRBD1 (6 bases). V shed 5 bases and J shed 1 base, with 9 bases lying between them. The CDR3 loop spans 14 amino acids. Germline CDR1 and CDR2: SNHLY and FYNNEI.

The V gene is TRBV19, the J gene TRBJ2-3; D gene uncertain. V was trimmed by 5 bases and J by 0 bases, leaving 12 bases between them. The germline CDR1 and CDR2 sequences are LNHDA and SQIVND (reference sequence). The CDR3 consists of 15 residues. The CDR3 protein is CASSEVTISTDTQYF. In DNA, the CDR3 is TGTGCCAGTAGTGAAGTAACGATTAGCACAGATACGCAGTATTTT. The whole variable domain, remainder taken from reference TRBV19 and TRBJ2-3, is DGGITQSPKYLFRKEGQNVTLSCEQNLNHDAMYWYRQDPGQGLRLIYYSQIVNDFQKGDIAEGYSVSREKKESFPLTVTSAQKNPTAFYLCASSEVTISTDTQYFGPGTRLTVL.

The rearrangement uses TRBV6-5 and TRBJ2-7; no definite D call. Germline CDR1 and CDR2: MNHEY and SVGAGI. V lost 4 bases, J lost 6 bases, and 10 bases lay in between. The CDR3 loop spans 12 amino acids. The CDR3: CASSLPPSEQYF. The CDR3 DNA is TGTGCCAGCAGTTTACCCCCTTCCGAGCAGTACTTC.

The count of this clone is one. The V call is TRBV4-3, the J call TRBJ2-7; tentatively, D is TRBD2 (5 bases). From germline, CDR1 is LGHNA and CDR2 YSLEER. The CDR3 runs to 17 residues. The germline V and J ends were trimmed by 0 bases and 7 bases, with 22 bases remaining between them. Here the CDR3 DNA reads TGCGCCAGCAGCCAAGATCGGCAAGTACCCGGGGTTGAAGAGCAGTACTTC. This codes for CASSQDRQVPGVEEQYF.

This CDR3 is CASSVTQGGSPLHF. Here the CDR3 DNA reads TGTGCCAGCAGCGTTACTCAGGGAGGTTCACCCCTCCACTTT. J is TRBJ1-6 and V is TRBV9, with D tentatively TRBD1 (5 bases). V shed 2 bases and J shed 9 bases, with 12 bases lying between them. CDR1 and CDR2 (germline): SGDLS, YYNGEE. The CDR3 sequence is 14 residues long.

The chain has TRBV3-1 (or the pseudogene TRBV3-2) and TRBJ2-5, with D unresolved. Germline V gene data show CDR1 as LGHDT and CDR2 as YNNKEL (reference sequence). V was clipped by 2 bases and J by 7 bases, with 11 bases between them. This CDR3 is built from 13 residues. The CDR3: CASSQMLDGTQYF. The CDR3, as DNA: TGTGCCAGCAGCCAAATGCTTGATGGGACCCAGTACTTC.

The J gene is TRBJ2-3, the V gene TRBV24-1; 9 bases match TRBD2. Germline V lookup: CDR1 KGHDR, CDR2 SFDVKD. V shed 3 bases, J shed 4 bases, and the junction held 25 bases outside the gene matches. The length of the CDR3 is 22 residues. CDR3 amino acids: CATSDAKWGLAGMTEGPDTQYF. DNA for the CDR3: TGTGCCACCAGTGATGCTAAGTGGGGGCTAGCGGGGATGACAGAGGGCCCAGATACGCAGTATTTT.

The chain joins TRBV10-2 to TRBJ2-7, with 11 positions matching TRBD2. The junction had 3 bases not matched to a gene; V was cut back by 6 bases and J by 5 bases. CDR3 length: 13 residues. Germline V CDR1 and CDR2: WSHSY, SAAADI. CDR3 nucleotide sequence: TGCGCCAGCAGGGTAGCGGGAGGGGACGAGCAGTACTTC. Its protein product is CASRVAGGDEQYF.

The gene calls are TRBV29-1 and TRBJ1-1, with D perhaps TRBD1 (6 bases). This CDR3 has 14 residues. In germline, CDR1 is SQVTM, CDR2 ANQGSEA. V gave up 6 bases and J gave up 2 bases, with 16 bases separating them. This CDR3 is CSVTLTGTNTEAFF. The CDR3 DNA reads TGCAGCGTGACCCTGACAGGCACAAACACTGAAGCTTTCTTT.

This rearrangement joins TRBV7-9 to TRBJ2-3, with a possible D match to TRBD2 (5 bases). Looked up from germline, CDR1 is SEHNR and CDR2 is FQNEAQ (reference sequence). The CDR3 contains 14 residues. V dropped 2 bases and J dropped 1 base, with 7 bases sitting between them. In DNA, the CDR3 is TGTGCCAGCAGCTTACTGGGAGGCACAGATACGCAGTATTTT. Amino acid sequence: CASSLLGGTDTQYF.

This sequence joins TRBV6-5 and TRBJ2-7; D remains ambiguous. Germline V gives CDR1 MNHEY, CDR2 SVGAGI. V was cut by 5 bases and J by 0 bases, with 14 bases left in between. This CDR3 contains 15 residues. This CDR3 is CASSKTQFRSYEQYF. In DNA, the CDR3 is TGTGCCAGCAGTAAGACACAATTTCGCTCCTACGAGCAGTACTTC.

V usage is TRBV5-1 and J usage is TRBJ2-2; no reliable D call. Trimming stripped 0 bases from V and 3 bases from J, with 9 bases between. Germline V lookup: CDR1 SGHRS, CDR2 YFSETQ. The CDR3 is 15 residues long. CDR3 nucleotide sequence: TGCGCCAGCAGCTTGGCCCGTAGTGACACCGGGGAGCTGTTTTTT. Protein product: CASSLARSDTGELFF.

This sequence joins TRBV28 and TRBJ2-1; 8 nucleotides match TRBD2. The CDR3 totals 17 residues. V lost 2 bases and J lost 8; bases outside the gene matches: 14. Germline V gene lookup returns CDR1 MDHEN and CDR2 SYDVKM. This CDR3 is CASSLTRRGESPDEQFF. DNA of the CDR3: TGTGCCAGCAGTTTAACGCGGCGGGGGGAATCGCCCGATGAGCAGTTCTTC.

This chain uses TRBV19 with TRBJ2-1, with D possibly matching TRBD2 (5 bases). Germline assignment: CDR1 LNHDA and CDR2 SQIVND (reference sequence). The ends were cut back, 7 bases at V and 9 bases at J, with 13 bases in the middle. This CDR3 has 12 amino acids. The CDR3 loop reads CASTPGRGEQFF. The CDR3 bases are TGTGCCAGTACCCCTGGACGGGGTGAGCAGTTCTTC.

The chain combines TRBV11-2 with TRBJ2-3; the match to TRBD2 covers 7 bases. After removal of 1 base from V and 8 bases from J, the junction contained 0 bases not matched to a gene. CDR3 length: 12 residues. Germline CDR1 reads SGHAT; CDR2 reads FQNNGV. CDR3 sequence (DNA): TGTGCCAGCAGCTTAGGGGAGGGTACGCAGTATTTT. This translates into CASSLGEGTQYF. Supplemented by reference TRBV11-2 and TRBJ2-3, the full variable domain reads EAGVAQSPRYKIIEKRQSVAFWCNPISGHATLYWYQQILGQGPKLLIQFQNNGVVDDSQLPKDRFSAERLKGVDSTLKIQPAKLEDSAVYLCASSLGEGTQYFGPGTRLTVL.

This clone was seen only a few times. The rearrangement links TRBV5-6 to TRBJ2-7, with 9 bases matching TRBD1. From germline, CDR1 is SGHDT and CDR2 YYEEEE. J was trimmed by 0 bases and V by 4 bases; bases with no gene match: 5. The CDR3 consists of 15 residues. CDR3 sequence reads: CASSGLGQGSYEQYF. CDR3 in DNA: TGTGCCAGCAGCGGATTGGGACAGGGCTCCTACGAGCAGTACTTC. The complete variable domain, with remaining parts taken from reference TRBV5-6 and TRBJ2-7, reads DAGVTQSPTHLIKTRGQQVTLRCSPKSGHDTVSWYQQALGQGPQFIFQYYEEEERQRGNFPDRFSGHQFPNYSSELNVNALLLGDSALYLCASSGLGQGSYEQYFGPGTRLTVT.

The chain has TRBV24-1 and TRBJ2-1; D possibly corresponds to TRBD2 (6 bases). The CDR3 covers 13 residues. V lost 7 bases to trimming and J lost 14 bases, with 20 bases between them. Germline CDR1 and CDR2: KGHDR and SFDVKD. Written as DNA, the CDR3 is TGTGCCACCAGAGGGGATTATAGTGGGGAGGAGTTCTTC. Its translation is CATRGDYSGEEFF.